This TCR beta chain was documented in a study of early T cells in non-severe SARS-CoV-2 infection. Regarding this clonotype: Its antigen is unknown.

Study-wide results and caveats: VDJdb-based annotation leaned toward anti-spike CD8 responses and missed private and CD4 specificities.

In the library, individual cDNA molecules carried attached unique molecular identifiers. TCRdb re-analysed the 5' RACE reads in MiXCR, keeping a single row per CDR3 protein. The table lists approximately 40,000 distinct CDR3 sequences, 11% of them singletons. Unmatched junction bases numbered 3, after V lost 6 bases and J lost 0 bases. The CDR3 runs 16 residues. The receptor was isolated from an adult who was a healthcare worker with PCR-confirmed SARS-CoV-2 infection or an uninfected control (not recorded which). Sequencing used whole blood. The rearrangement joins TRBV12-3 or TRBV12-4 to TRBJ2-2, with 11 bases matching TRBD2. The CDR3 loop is CASSLAGGTNTGELFF. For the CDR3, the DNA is TGTGCCAGCAGCCTAGCGGGGGGAACGAACACCGGGGAGCTGTTTTTT.